This T cell receptor beta chain appears in the sequencing data of a study of T-cell reconstitution after alpha-beta-depleted transplantation in children. Study results and caveats: When one year had passed after transplant, most T-cell counts and diversity came from newly produced T cells.

Unique molecular identifiers were used in preparing the TCRbeta library. TCRdb independently ran MiXCR on the PCR reads; one entry per CDR3 protein. Of fewer than 350,000 distinct CDR3 sequences listed, around 10% are singletons. This clonotype was seen many times. Its specificity is not known. The CDR3 loop spans 14 amino acids. V was trimmed by 6 bases and J by 1 base, leaving 9 bases between them. The TCR was taken from a male patient between 2 and 10 years old who had a stem cell transplant for chronic granulomatous disease, so the T cells may come from the graft donor. The chain couples TRBV12-3 or TRBV12-4 to TRBJ2-2; TRBD1 might be the D (6 bases). The source material was peripheral blood, sampled 180 days after TCRalphabeta/CD19-depleted stem cell transplant. The CDR3 DNA sequence: TGTGCCAGCAGCTTACAGGGGAACACCGGGGAGCTGTTTTTT. Encoded protein: CASSLQGNTGELFF.